Below, 13 T cell receptor beta chains from the same sample are listed, as sequenced in a study of T cell clonality in common variable immunodeficiency. Repertoires were generated with immunoSEQ multiplex PCR, while TCRdb's copy carries only in-frame clones and drops some. The sample has about 39,000 clones, none seen only once. Specimen: peripheral blood mononuclear cells. The source of these receptors is a person aged 18 to 70 in good health.

This clone was seen a few times. Read sequence stops 3 residues before the CDR3 end, and the germline J gene provides the missing end. The chain has TRBV5-1 and TRBJ2-7; TRBD2 might be the D (5 bases). V was shortened by 2 bases and J by 2 bases, with 8 bases between the two germline ends. The V gene's germline CDR1 is SGHRS and CDR2 YFSETQ. The CDR3 spans 13 residues. The part of the CDR3 DNA that was read is TGCGCCAGCAGCTTTCCGGGGACCTACGAG. It codes for CASSFPGTYE. The full-length CDR3 reads as CASSFPGTYEQYF.

This clone was found a few times. A much larger clone differs by one base, so this may be a read error. The read ends 3 residues early relative to the CDR3; the germline J gene fills the gap. This specimen includes other DNA sequences encoding the same CDR3. The chain links TRBV6-1 to TRBJ2-3; no firm D call. CDR1 MNHNS and CDR2 SASEGT come from the germline V gene. The CDR3 is 15 residues long. This CDR3 is CASSEIFEAGNTQYF. The DNA read from the CDR3 is TGTGCCAGCAGTGAAATTTTTGAGGCAGGAAACACG.

This clone showed up many times. Coverage ceases 3 residues before the CDR3 finishes, and the germline J gene fills in the end. V is TRBV10-3 and J is TRBJ2-3; the D gene is possibly TRBD1 (6 bases). This CDR3 is built from 15 residues. Trimming cost V 2 bases and J 0 bases, with 9 bases left between them. From germline, CDR1 is ENHRY and CDR2 SYGVKD. The CDR3 loop is CAISEPGASTDTQYF. The DNA read from the CDR3 is TGTGCCATCAGTGAGCCAGGGGCGAGCACAGATACG.

This clone has a count of ten or more. The CDR3 end falls 3 residues outside the read, so it is completed with the germline J gene. This rearrangement joins TRBV4-1 to TRBJ2-5; D might be TRBD2 (6 bases). The CDR3 is made up of 14 amino acids. V gave up 4 bases and J gave up 1 base, with 10 bases separating them. Germline CDR1 reads MGHRA; CDR2 reads YSYEKL. The CDR3 DNA, read in part, is TGCGCCAGCAGCCCGTTTAGCGGCCAAGAGACC. The encoded protein is CASSPFSGQET. The whole CDR3 protein is CASSPFSGQETQYF.

This clone was found a few times. The CDR3 end is not reached by the read, which stops 3 residues before it; the germline J gene fills it in. This chain uses TRBV5-1 with TRBJ2-7; 9 bases are shared with TRBD2. This CDR3 has 13 residues. Trimming at V came to 4 bases and at J to 2 bases, leaving 1 base not matched to a gene. Germline values: CDR1 SGHRS, CDR2 YFSETQ. The chain's CDR3 is CASSAGGTYEQYF. The CDR3 DNA, read in part, is TGCGCCAGCAGCGCGGGAGGGACCTACGAG.

A remark on this clone: From the germline J gene comes the end of the CDR3, since the read stops 3 residues before it. The chain links TRBV19 to TRBJ2-4; possibly TRBD1 for D (5 bases). The CDR3 extends over 15 amino acids. CDR1 and CDR2 (germline): LNHDA, SQIVND (reference sequence). CDR3 DNA, as far as it was read: TGTGCCAGTAGTATTCTGGCGACAGCTAACTATGGT. Its protein product is CASSILATANYG. Given in full, the CDR3 is CASSILATANYGQYF.

This clone was detected many times. The read ends 3 residues shy of where the CDR3 ends; the end is completed using the germline J gene. The V gene is TRBV2, the J gene TRBJ2-3; TRBD2 is a possible D gene (7 bases). CDR3 size: 14 residues. V was pared by 3 bases and J by 5 bases, with 12 bases between. Germline CDR1 SNHLY, CDR2 FYNNEI. CDR3 bases read: TGTGCCAGCAGTGAGGGGGGGGCCGGAGATACG. Its translation: CASSEGGAGDT. The whole CDR3 reads CASSEGGAGDTQYF.

There are many counts of this clone. The DNA read from the CDR3 is TGTGCCAGTGGAAAGACAGGGACTAATCAGCCC. As protein: CASGKTGTNQP. The whole CDR3 protein is CASGKTGTNQPQHF. The chain combines TRBV19 with TRBJ1-5; 7 bases match TRBD1. The CDR3 is cut off 3 residues early in the read; its end comes from the germline J gene. CDR1 and CDR2 (germline): LNHDA, SQIVND (reference sequence). J gave up 4 bases and V 8 bases, and 8 bases lay outside the gene matches. This CDR3 spans 14 amino acids.

This clone was recorded at least ten times. The read halts 3 residues ahead of the CDR3 end, with the missing end drawn from the germline J gene. The chain joins TRBV18 to TRBJ2-7; D uncertain. Germline V gene data show CDR1 as KGHSH and CDR2 as LQKENI. The V gene lost 2 bases and the J gene lost 5 bases, with 16 bases spanning the gap. The CDR3 consists of 15 residues. CDR3 DNA (partial): TGTGCCAGCTCACCAATGTTGGTAGTGTCGGACGAG. This encodes CASSPMLVVSDE. The whole CDR3 sequence reads CASSPMLVVSDEQYF.

This clone was detected ten times or more. The read halts 3 residues ahead of the CDR3 end, with the missing end drawn from the germline J gene. The chain joins TRBV19 to TRBJ1-2, with D perhaps TRBD1 (5 bases). The CDR3 runs to 17 residues. From germline, CDR1 is LNHDA and CDR2 SQIVND (reference sequence). Trimming shortened V by 9 bases and J by 4 bases, and 27 bases separated the two germline ends. The CDR3 is CASVSGATAIRGYGYTF. CDR3 bases read: TGTGCCAGCGTAAGTGGGGCCACCGCGATTAGAGGCTATGGC.

This clone was observed a handful of times. CDR3 loop: CASSSGGNGYTF. The part of the CDR3 DNA that was read is TGTGCCAGCAGCTCCGGGGGAAATGGC. This chain uses TRBV7-8 with TRBJ1-2, with D possibly being TRBD1 (5 bases). The read ends 3 residues before the CDR3 terminus; that terminus is restored from the germline J gene. The ends were cut back, 4 bases at V and 6 bases at J, with 9 bases in the middle. The CDR3 is made up of 12 amino acids. The germline gives CDR1 SGHVS, CDR2 FQNEAQ. Complete variable domain (other parts from reference TRBV7-8 and TRBJ1-2): GAGVSQSPRYKVAKRGQDVALRCDPISGHVSLFWYQQALGQGPEFLTYFQNEAQLDKSGLPSDRFFAERPEGSVSTLKIQRTQQEDSAVYLCASSSGGNGYTFGSGTRLTVV.

This clone was seen many times. The read comes to an end 3 residues before the CDR3 does, leaving the germline J gene to fill in the end. The chain couples TRBV5-4 to TRBJ1-4; tentative D call: TRBD1 (6 bases). This CDR3 has 13 amino acids. The germline gives CDR1 SGHNT, CDR2 YYREEE (reference sequence). V lost 6 bases to trimming and J lost 2 bases, with 8 bases between them. CDR3 bases read: TGTGCCAGCAAACAGGGCACTAATGAAAAA. As protein: CASKQGTNEK. The whole CDR3 protein is CASKQGTNEKLFF. Based on the CDR3 plus reference TRBV5-4 and TRBJ1-4, the full variable domain is ETGVTQSPTHLIKTRGQQVTLRCSSQSGHNTVSWYQQALGQGPQFIFQYYREEENGRGNFPPRFSGLQFPNYSSELNVNALELDDSALYLCASKQGTNEKLFFGSGTQLSVL.

This clone was seen repeatedly, ten times or more. The CDR3 is cut off 3 residues early in the read; its end comes from the germline J gene. The chain links TRBV12-5 to TRBJ2-7; 12 bases map to TRBD1. From germline, CDR1 is LGHNT and CDR2 FRNRAP. V shed 5 bases, J shed 5 bases, and the junction held 16 bases outside the gene matches. This CDR3 is built from 18 residues. The part of the CDR3 DNA that was read is TGTGCTAGTGGTCCCCCCCTCGGGACAGGGGGCTTTATCCACGAG. Protein product: CASGPPLGTGGFIHE. The complete CDR3 reads CASGPPLGTGGFIHEQYF.